What follows are 26 T cell receptor beta chains derived from one specimen sequenced in a study of ipilimumab plus nivolumab after autologous stem cell transplantation. TCRdb's copy holds only in-frame clones and misses some; the assay was immunoSEQ multiplex PCR. The table records more than 20,000 clones, over 70% of them present only once. The sequencing here drew on PBMCs, taken in a trial of ipilimumab plus nivolumab as post-transplant consolidation. The receptors derive from a male donor with diffuse large B-cell lymphoma.

The chain employs TRBV5-8 and TRBJ1-2, with a possible D match to TRBD1 (5 bases). V lost 0 bases and J lost 4, with 13 bases in between. This CDR3 has 15 amino acids. The V gene's germline CDR1 is SGHTS and CDR2 YDEGEE. CDR3 sequence: CASSLDLMTAYGYTF. As DNA, the CDR3 is TGTGCCAGCAGCTTGGATCTGATGACAGCCTATGGCTACACCTTC.

The V and J genes are TRBV11-2 and TRBJ2-7; the D is unclear. The CDR3 is 10 amino acids. The V gene lost 9 bases and the J gene lost 1 base, with 4 bases spanning the gap. CDR1 is SGHAT, CDR2 FQNNGV, per germline. As DNA, the CDR3 is TGTGCCAGTTCTTCCTACGAGCAGTACTTC. Its translation: CASSSYEQYF.

The genes are TRBV4-2 and TRBJ2-4; 12 bases align to TRBD2. V shed 0 bases, J shed 7 bases, and the junction held 10 bases outside the gene matches. CDR3 length: 18 amino acids. Germline-derived CDR1 and CDR2 are LGHNA and YNFKEQ. CDR3 region: CASSQDLSSGGAWNIQYF. CDR3 nucleotides: TGTGCCAGCAGCCAAGATTTATCTAGCGGGGGGGCCTGGAACATTCAGTACTTC.

This clone was seen only a few times. Germline is not matched at one junction end, which may reflect a read error. The V call is TRBV13, the J call TRBJ2-7, with 11 bases identical to TRBD1. Germline V gene data show CDR1 as PRHDT and CDR2 as FYEKMQ (reference sequence). The CDR3 spans 15 residues. CDR3 region: CASSVGGTGGYEQYF. CDR3 sequence (DNA): TGTGCCAGCAGCGTAGGTGGGACAGGGGGCTACGAGCAGTACTTC.

The chain carries TRBV7-9 and TRBJ1-6; 9 bases are shared with TRBD1. The CDR3 has 18 amino acids. Germline V gene data show CDR1 as SEHNR and CDR2 as FQNEAQ (reference sequence). With V trimmed by 5 bases and J by 9 bases, 17 bases remained unmatched. CDR3 nucleotides: TGTGCCAGCAGCCCCTCGCCCGTCACAGGGGGCTCATCTTCACCCCTCCACTTT. Translating gives CASSPSPVTGGSSSPLHF.

This clone was counted only a few times. The chain carries TRBV25-1 and TRBJ2-7; D is possibly TRBD2 (5 bases). This CDR3 is built from 13 residues. Trimming removed 6 bases at V and 0 bases at J, with 9 bases between. From germline, CDR1 is MGHDK and CDR2 SYGVNS. CDR3 bases: TGTGCCAGCAGCGGGGAAAACTCCTACGAGCAGTACTTC. Translated, it gives CASSGENSYEQYF.

The genes are TRBV30 and TRBJ2-5; D gene unclear. V was trimmed by 2 bases and J by 2 bases, leaving 9 bases between them. Germline V gives CDR1 GTSNPN, CDR2 SVGIG (reference sequence). The CDR3 has 13 residues. CDR3 in DNA: TGTGCCTGGAGTATAAGGGTTCAAGAGACCCAGTACTTC. Its translation: CAWSIRVQETQYF.

This clone was detected only once. V gene TRBV29-1 combines with J gene TRBJ2-7; TRBD1 matches 8 bases. The CDR3 loop spans 15 amino acids. V shed 0 bases, J shed 2 bases, and the junction held 6 bases outside the gene matches. In germline, CDR1 is SQVTM, CDR2 ANQGSEA. The CDR3 reads CSVEEGTGWTYEQYF. In DNA, the CDR3 is TGCAGCGTTGAAGAGGGGACAGGCTGGACCTACGAGCAGTACTTC.

In its sample, this clone was seen a few times. The chain employs TRBV7-3 and TRBJ2-2; no clear D gene. Trimming took off 1 base at V and 5 bases at J, with 8 bases between the two ends. Germline values: CDR1 SGHTA, CDR2 FQGTGA. This CDR3 has 14 amino acids. This CDR3 is CASSLNQFTGELFF. In nucleotides, the CDR3 is TGTGCCAGCAGCTTAAACCAATTTACCGGGGAGCTGTTTTTT.

The V call is TRBV19, the J call TRBJ1-5; TRBD1 aligns across 10 bases. The trim removed 1 base at V and 7 bases at J, leaving 4 bases unmatched. CDR3 length equals 15 residues. CDR1 and CDR2 from the germline V gene are LNHDA and SQIVND (reference sequence). The CDR3, as DNA: TGTGCCAGTAGTATAGGCGGGACAGGGGACCAGCCCCAGCATTTT. Its translation: CASSIGGTGDQPQHF.

This clone has more than one count but fewer than ten. The CDR3 bases are TGTGCCAGCAGGGGACGGGACTATGGCTACACCTTC. Translated: CASRGRDYGYTF. The genes are TRBV11-2 and TRBJ1-2; tentative D call: TRBD1 (5 bases). Germline values: CDR1 SGHAT, CDR2 FQNNGV. The CDR3 runs to 12 residues. V was trimmed by 6 bases and J by 3 bases, leaving 8 bases between them.

The J gene is TRBJ2-7, the V gene TRBV27, with 7 bases lining up with TRBD1. From germline, CDR1 is MNHEY and CDR2 SMNVEV (reference sequence). After removal of 2 bases from V and 6 bases from J, the junction contained 7 bases not matched to a gene. The CDR3 loop spans 14 amino acids. CDR3 nucleotide sequence: TGTGCCAGCAGTTTAGGGGACAGTCCCCGCGAGCAGTACTTC. It encodes CASSLGDSPREQYF.

V is TRBV28 and J is TRBJ1-1; maybe TRBD1 (5 bases). Trimming removed 5 bases from V and 4 bases from J, with 14 bases in between. CDR1 is MDHEN and CDR2 is SYDVKM in the germline V gene. This CDR3 comprises 14 residues. The CDR3 sequence: CASSLGRWGTEAFF. Written as DNA, the CDR3 is TGTGCCAGCAGTCTGGGACGATGGGGCACTGAAGCTTTCTTT.

The chain has TRBV15 and TRBJ2-4; the match to TRBD1 covers 8 bases. Germline loops: CDR1 LNHNV, CDR2 YYDKDF (reference sequence). V trimming: 3 bases; J trimming: 3 bases; junction bases outside the gene matches: 10. CDR3 length equals 17 residues. CDR3 sequence reads: CATSRYGQGGGKNIQYF. As DNA, the CDR3 is TGTGCCACCAGCAGGTATGGACAGGGAGGTGGCAAAAACATTCAGTACTTC.

The chain has TRBV30 and TRBJ1-1; perhaps TRBD1 as D (5 bases). Germline assignment: CDR1 GTSNPN and CDR2 SVGIG (reference sequence). Deletions cut 3 bases from V and 6 bases from J, with 20 bases between. The CDR3 has 15 residues. CDR3 coding DNA: TGTGCCTGGAGCAAAAAAGGGGCTGCGCTGGCTGAAGCTTTCTTT. Translated, it gives CAWSKKGAALAEAFF. The full variable domain, its missing parts supplied by reference TRBV30 and TRBJ1-1, is SQTIHQWPATLVQPVGSPLSLECTVEGTSNPNLYWYRQAAGRGLQLLFYSVGIGQISSEVPQNLSASRPQDRQFILSSKKLLLSDSGFYLCAWSKKGAALAEAFFGQGTRLTVV.

This clone appeared many times. The chain couples TRBV5-1 to TRBJ1-1; D gene unclear. The CDR3 consists of 13 residues. V lost 1 base and J 11 bases, leaving 15 bases between the germline ends. In germline, CDR1 is SGHRS, CDR2 YFSETQ. The CDR3 DNA is TGCGCCAGCAGCTTGTGGCCGGCCCTAGAGGCTTTCTTT. Translation: CASSLWPALEAFF.

The CDR3 DNA is TGTGCCAGCAGAACTACGACAGGATTCCCAGGCTACACCTTC. Its protein is CASRTTTGFPGYTF. The chain combines TRBV28 with TRBJ1-2; tentative D call: TRBD1 (6 bases). This CDR3 is 14 amino acids long. The germline CDR1 and CDR2 sequences are MDHEN and SYDVKM. Trimming removed 6 bases at V and 8 bases at J, with 19 bases between.

The chain has TRBV28 and TRBJ2-7; D may match TRBD1 or TRBD2 (5 bases each). Germline values: CDR1 MDHEN, CDR2 SYDVKM. Trimming stripped 2 bases from V and 3 bases from J, with 14 bases between. CDR3 length: 15 amino acids. This CDR3 is CASSLLRRDGYEQYF. The CDR3 DNA follows: TGTGCCAGCAGTTTACTTAGAAGGGACGGCTACGAGCAGTACTTC. Full variable domain (outside the CDR3, taken from reference TRBV28 and TRBJ2-7): DVKVTQSSRYLVKRTGEKVFLECVQDMDHENMFWYRQDPGLGLRLIYFSYDVKMKEKGDIPEGYSVSREKKERFSLILESASTNQTSMYLCASSLLRRDGYEQYFGPGTRLTVT.

J is TRBJ2-7 and V is TRBV7-8, with 7 positions matching TRBD1. The CDR3 has 14 residues. The J segment lost 2 bases and the V segment lost 1 base, leaving 2 bases of the junction unmatched. The germline gives CDR1 SGHVS, CDR2 FQNEAQ. The CDR3 DNA is TGTGCCAGCAGCTTAGGTCAGGGGGCCTACGAGCAGTACTTC. It yields the protein CASSLGQGAYEQYF.

The chain has TRBV7-8 and TRBJ1-1; D is perhaps TRBD1 (5 bases). Germline assignment: CDR1 SGHVS and CDR2 FQNEAQ. V was shortened by 4 bases and J by 0 bases, with 18 bases between the two germline ends. The CDR3 contains 17 residues. CDR3 in DNA: TGTGCCAGCAGCTACCCGTTTGGCAGGGCCATGAACACTGAAGCTTTCTTT. As protein: CASSYPFGRAMNTEAFF.

V and J are TRBV6-6 and TRBJ2-4; no clear D. The germline gives CDR1 MNHNY, CDR2 SVGAGI (reference sequence). The CDR3 consists of 15 residues. Deletions cut 0 bases from V and 0 bases from J, with 6 bases between. CDR3 nucleotides: TGTGCCAGCAGTTACTCGGCAGGAGCCAAAAACATTCAGTACTTC. It encodes CASSYSAGAKNIQYF.

This chain uses TRBV7-2 with TRBJ2-2; TRBD1 matches at 7 bases. Trimming at V came to 5 bases and at J to 3 bases, leaving 6 bases not matched to a gene. The germline V gene encodes CDR1 SGHTA and CDR2 FQGNSA. The CDR3 totals 15 residues. The CDR3, as DNA: TGTGCCAGCAGCATCCGGGACAGATACACCGGGGAGCTGTTTTTT. This gives the protein CASSIRDRYTGELFF.

J is TRBJ2-7 and V is TRBV6-5; D possibly corresponds to TRBD1 (5 bases). Deletions cut 0 bases from V and 2 bases from J, with 8 bases between. The CDR3 is 14 amino acids. Germline assignment: CDR1 MNHEY and CDR2 SVGAGI. The CDR3 here is CASSYSGQPYEQYF. The CDR3, as DNA: TGTGCCAGCAGTTACTCGGGGCAGCCCTACGAGCAGTACTTC.

In DNA, the CDR3 is TGTGCCAGCAGCTCTTACCACAATGAGCAGTTCTTC. This codes for CASSSYHNEQFF. The chain joins TRBV7-9 to TRBJ2-1; D is ambiguous. The CDR3 is 12 residues long. V was pared by 4 bases and J by 5 bases, with 6 bases between. Germline assignment: CDR1 SEHNR and CDR2 FQNEAQ (reference sequence).

The chain carries TRBV9 and TRBJ2-5; D may be TRBD1 (5 bases). Germline CDR1 and CDR2: SGDLS and YYNGEE. The CDR3 totals 13 residues. The V and J ends lost 0 bases and 3 bases respectively, with 6 bases between them. This CDR3 is CASSVGQKETQYF. CDR3 coding DNA: TGTGCCAGCAGCGTAGGACAGAAAGAGACCCAGTACTTC.

The genes are TRBV5-6 and TRBJ2-7, with D maybe TRBD2 (5 bases). CDR1 is SGHDT and CDR2 is YYEEEE in the germline V gene. This CDR3 is 15 amino acids long. Trimming cost V 2 bases and J 4 bases, with 16 bases left between them. CDR3: CASSFSPRSGYEQYF. The CDR3 DNA follows: TGTGCCAGCAGCTTCTCCCCCAGGTCGGGGTACGAGCAGTACTTC.